This entry lists 16 T cell receptor beta chains sequenced from one sample in a study of T cell repertoires in cytomegalovirus infection. TCRdb redid the calling of the reads with MiXCR, one entry per CDR3 protein. The repertoire includes just under 300,000 distinct CDR3 sequences, about 9.2% of them detected once, and less than 3% sits in the top ten. The material sequenced was PBMCs. All receptors come from a human donor in good health (CMV status not recorded). Some clones in this sample may be carry-over from other donors' samples.

This clonotype was recorded many times. This sequence joins TRBV5-5 and TRBJ2-2; D possibly matches TRBD1 or TRBD2 (5 bases each). The CDR3 contains 16 residues. Germline V CDR1 and CDR2: SGHKS, YYEKEE (reference sequence). Trimming took 1 base from V and 0 from J, leaving 10 bases between them. CDR3 region: CASSLRGATNTGELFF. Written as DNA, the CDR3 is TGTGCCAGCAGCTTGCGAGGGGCTACGAACACCGGGGAGCTGTTTTTT.

Ten or more counts support this clonotype. The chain carries TRBV28 and TRBJ1-2; D unclear. The ends were cut back, 3 bases at V and 8 bases at J, with 13 bases in the middle. This CDR3 is built from 13 residues. The germline gives CDR1 MDHEN, CDR2 SYDVKM. This CDR3 is CASSLGTGVGYTF. The CDR3, as DNA: TGTGCCAGCAGTTTGGGCACCGGGGTCGGCTACACCTTC.

The table lists this clonotype with many counts. The J gene is TRBJ2-6, the V gene TRBV7-2; D possibly corresponds to TRBD1 (6 bases). Germline CDR1 reads SGHTA; CDR2 reads FQGNSA. V was cut by 7 bases and J by 3 bases, with 10 bases left in between. CDR3 length equals 14 residues. Here the CDR3 DNA reads TGTGCCAGCATCGGGACAATTGGGGCCAACGTCCTGACTTTC. Its protein is CASIGTIGANVLTF.

Regarding this clonotype: This clone may be a read error of a much larger clone one base away. The chain combines TRBV20-1 with TRBJ2-4; D may match TRBD1 or TRBD2 (5 bases each). Germline V gives CDR1 DFQATT, CDR2 SNEGSKA (reference sequence). V lost 5 bases to trimming and J lost 3 bases, with 29 bases between them. The CDR3 totals 19 residues. For the CDR3, the DNA is TGCAGTGCTGCCTCCAGTGTATCAGTTGGAAGAGGGGACAAAAACATTCAGTACTTC. It is translated as CSAASSVSVGRGDKNIQYF.

The chain recombines TRBV20-1 with TRBJ2-5; D is perhaps TRBD1 or TRBD2 (5 bases each). Germline CDR1 reads DFQATT; CDR2 reads SNEGSKA (reference sequence). The CDR3 length is 14 residues. Trimming took off 6 bases at V and 2 bases at J, with 16 bases between the two ends. In DNA, the CDR3 is TGCAGTGCCAAAAGCCTGGGGGTACAAGAGACCCAGTACTTC. Translating it yields CSAKSLGVQETQYF.

At least ten counts were recorded for this clonotype. This chain uses TRBV23-1 with TRBJ1-4; D is undetermined. TRBV23-1 is an open reading frame whose function is uncertain. V dropped 6 bases and J dropped 9 bases, with 8 bases sitting between them. The CDR3 totals 11 residues. The CDR3 nucleotides read TGCGCCAGCAGCCCGTCGAAAAAACTGTTTTTT. Its translation: CASSPSKKLFF.

Details on this clonotype: Just one base apart from a much larger clone, this may be a read error. The chain employs TRBV6-5 and TRBJ2-5; D is possibly TRBD2 (5 bases). Germline-derived CDR1 and CDR2 are MNHEY and SVGAGI. The CDR3 extends over 13 amino acids. DNA for the CDR3: TGTGCCAGCAGCCCGATCGTGGGAGAGACCCAGCACTTC. Translating it yields CASSPIVGETQHF.

CDR3 amino acids: CASSPPSGGFYNEQFF. CDR3 bases: TGTGCCAGCAGCCCTCCTAGCGGGGGGTTCTACAATGAGCAGTTCTTC. This sequence joins TRBV28 and TRBJ2-1, with TRBD2 identical over 11 bases. Per germline, CDR1 MDHEN and CDR2 SYDVKM. The CDR3 has 16 amino acids. J was trimmed by 3 bases and V by 6 bases; bases with no gene match: 7.

The table lists this clonotype with a few counts. This chain uses TRBV14 with TRBJ2-7; D is undetermined. CDR3 length equals 15 residues. Germline V gene data show CDR1 as SGHDN and CDR2 as FVKESK. The V end was cut by 2 bases, the J end by 1 base, with 12 bases between. As DNA, the CDR3 is TGTGCCAGCAGCCAAATTAACTGGCGGTCCTACGAGCAGTACGTC. This gives the protein CASSQINWRSYEQYV.

This clonotype was picked up a small number of times. The J gene is TRBJ2-7, the V gene TRBV20-1; D call uncertain. The germline CDR1 and CDR2 sequences are DFQATT and SNEGSKA (reference sequence). The V gene lost 3 bases and the J gene lost 3 bases, with 18 bases spanning the gap. This CDR3 is 15 amino acids long. The CDR3 here is CSASLVSHPNYEQYV. DNA of the CDR3: TGCAGTGCTAGTCTCGTAAGTCACCCGAACTACGAGCAGTACGTC.

The rearrangement joins TRBV4-3 to TRBJ1-2; 10 bases are a match to TRBD1. V lost 0 bases, J lost 7 bases, and 5 bases stayed unmatched. The CDR3 is made up of 15 amino acids. Germline CDR1 LGHNA, CDR2 YSLEER. The CDR3 here is CASSQDRQGAIGYTF. The CDR3, as DNA: TGCGCCAGCAGCCAAGATAGACAGGGGGCAATTGGCTACACCTTC.

The chain is built from TRBV3-1 and TRBJ2-5, with TRBD2 matching 11 bases. Per the germline V gene, CDR1 is LGHDT and CDR2 is YNNKEL (reference sequence). CDR3 length: 16 amino acids. After removal of 4 bases from V and 5 bases from J, the junction contained 9 bases not matched to a gene. CDR3 in DNA: TGTGCCAGCAGCCGATCCTTAGCGGGGGGGCGTGAGACCCAGTACTTC. It encodes CASSRSLAGGRETQYF.

This clonotype was seen ten or more times. This chain connects TRBV7-9 to TRBJ1-1; 8 nucleotides match TRBD1. The CDR3 loop spans 14 amino acids. Per the germline V gene, CDR1 is SEHNR and CDR2 is FQNEAQ (reference sequence). V was pared by 3 bases and J by 5 bases, with 5 bases of the junction left unmatched. The CDR3 DNA reads TGTGCCAGCAGCTTGCGGACAGGGAAGACTGAAGCTTTCTTT. This encodes CASSLRTGKTEAFF.

This clonotype appeared a few times. The chain couples TRBV20-1 to TRBJ1-1, with D hard to call. The CDR3 has 12 residues. V lost 3 bases and J 8 bases, leaving 13 bases between the germline ends. Germline V gene lookup returns CDR1 DFQATT and CDR2 SNEGSKA (reference sequence). CDR3 sequence reads: CSASEETGEAFF. Here the CDR3 DNA reads TGCAGTGCTAGTGAGGAGACGGGGGAAGCTTTCTTT.

This clonotype was detected ten times or more. The V and J genes are TRBV7-9 and TRBJ2-1; the D gene is possibly TRBD1 (5 bases). This CDR3 has 15 amino acids. The V end was cut by 8 bases, the J end by 0 bases, with 14 bases between. Germline V gives CDR1 SEHNR, CDR2 FQNEAQ (reference sequence). CDR3 bases: TGTGCCAGCCACAGGACCCTATCCTCCTACAATGAGCAGTTCTTC. Protein sequence: CASHRTLSSYNEQFF.

This clonotype was observed at least ten times. J is TRBJ1-5 and V is TRBV10-2, with D perhaps matching TRBD1 (5 bases). CDR3 length: 13 residues. Per germline, CDR1 WSHSY and CDR2 SAAADI. V was pared by 4 bases and J by 7 bases, with 11 bases between. CDR3 loop: CASSGVGGQPQHF. The CDR3 DNA reads TGCGCCAGCAGTGGGGTGGGGGGGCAGCCCCAGCATTTT.